This T cell receptor (beta chain) was sequenced during a study of OX40 agonist ivuxolimab in advanced cancers. Overall study: Prior anti-PD-1, anti-PD-L1 or anti-CTLA-4 therapy was allowed; roughly 40% had some.

General study points: Clonal expansion was seen in CD4+ and CD8+ blood T cells by week 6 at 0.1 to 3.0 mg/kg. The specificity for antigen of the expanded peripheral T cells was not determined.

Germline V gene sequence: CDR1 MDHEN, CDR2 SYDVKM. J lost 4 bases, V lost 2 bases, and 4 bases had no gene match. This CDR3 region has 14 residues. Patients had blood sampled at baseline and again on cycle 4 day 1 and cycle 7 day 1. The repertoire was sequenced with immunoSEQ multiplex PCR; TCRdb's copy has only in-frame clones and lacks some. The table shows 50,000 to 65,000 clones, with about 88% occurring only once. On this clone itself: Its matching antigen is unknown.

The chain employs TRBV28 and TRBJ2-7, with 8 bases aligning to TRBD2. Sequencing was performed on CD4+ or CD8+ T cells sorted from blood, taken in a trial of the OX40 agonist ivuxolimab. The receptor was isolated from an adult with an advanced solid tumor such as melanoma, head and neck, liver or kidney cancer. The CDR3 is CASSLGGRKYEQYF. The CDR3 DNA is TGTGCCAGCAGTTTAGGCGGGAGGAAATACGAGCAGTACTTC.